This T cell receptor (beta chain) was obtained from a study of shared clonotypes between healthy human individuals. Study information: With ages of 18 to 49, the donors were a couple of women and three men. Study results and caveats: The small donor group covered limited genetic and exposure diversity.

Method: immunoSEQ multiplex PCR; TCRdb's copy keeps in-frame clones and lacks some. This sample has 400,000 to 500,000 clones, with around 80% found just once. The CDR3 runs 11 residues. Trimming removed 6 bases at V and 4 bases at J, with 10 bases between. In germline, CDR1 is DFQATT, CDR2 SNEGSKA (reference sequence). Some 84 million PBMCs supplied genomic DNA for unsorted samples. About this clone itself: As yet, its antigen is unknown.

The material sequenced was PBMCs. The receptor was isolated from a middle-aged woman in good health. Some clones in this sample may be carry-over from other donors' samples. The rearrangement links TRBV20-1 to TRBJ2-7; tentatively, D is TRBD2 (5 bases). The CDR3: CSAKSGYEQYF. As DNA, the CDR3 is TGCAGTGCCAAGTCGGGATACGAGCAGTACTTC.